The 6 T cell receptor beta chains in this list originate from one sample, sequenced in a study of blood T cells in healthy people across ages. The use of a sample-barcoded 5' primer and a J-beta primer mix characterized a second PCR of 7 to 11 cycles. TCRdb used MiXCR to reprocess the 5' RACE reads, holding one entry per CDR3 protein. The repertoire consists of 720,000 or so distinct CDR3 sequences, with approximately 40% occurring once and the leading ten covering 25% to 35%. The sample taken for sequencing was blood. These receptors were taken from an elderly man in good health.

This clonotype showed up just a few times. The chain has TRBV4-1 and TRBJ2-2; 11 bases are shared with TRBD1. CDR3 length: 15 residues. The germline CDR1 and CDR2 sequences are MGHRA and YSYEKL. V lost 6 bases to trimming and J lost 4 bases; unmatched junction nucleotides: 4. The CDR3 DNA follows: TGCGCCAGCAGTCGGGACAGGGGGGCCACCGGGGAGCTGTTTTTT. This translates into CASSRDRGATGELFF.

This clonotype was found many times. The chain links TRBV3-1 to TRBJ2-1, with D possibly TRBD2 on 5 matching bases. This CDR3 has 17 amino acids. Trimming removed 0 bases at V and 1 base at J, with 13 bases between. CDR1 is LGHDT and CDR2 is YNNKEL in the germline V gene (reference sequence). The CDR3 here is CASSQDITRGSYNEQFF. For the CDR3, the DNA is TGTGCCAGCAGCCAAGATATAACACGGGGTTCCTACAATGAGCAGTTCTTC.

The chain uses TRBV9 and TRBJ1-4; a possible D gene is TRBD1 (5 bases). Germline values: CDR1 SGDLS, CDR2 YYNGEE. CDR3 length: 18 amino acids. Trimming pared 4 bases from V and 0 bases from J, leaving 19 bases between. CDR3 residues: CASSSRGIGGATNEKLFF. The CDR3 DNA follows: TGTGCCAGCAGCTCTAGGGGTATTGGAGGAGCAACTAATGAAAAACTGTTTTTT.

This clonotype has more than one count but fewer than ten. This chain connects TRBV20-1 to TRBJ2-1; D is possibly TRBD2 (6 bases). Germline V CDR1 and CDR2: DFQATT, SNEGSKA (reference sequence). The length of the CDR3 is 13 residues. V lost 0 bases, J lost 3 bases, and 6 bases lay in between. CDR3 loop: CSARETSYNEQFF. The DNA of the CDR3 is TGCAGTGCTAGAGAGACTAGCTACAATGAGCAGTTCTTC.

The chain links TRBV6-2 or TRBV6-3 to TRBJ2-1; the match to TRBD2 covers 11 bases. Looked up from germline, CDR1 is MNHEY and CDR2 is SVGEGT. The CDR3 extends over 17 amino acids. J was trimmed by 9 bases and V by 0 bases; bases with no gene match: 10. CDR3 in DNA: TGTGCCAGCAGTTACTCGCTTAGCGGGAGGGTACGAGGTGAGCAGTTCTTC. It specifies CASSYSLSGRVRGEQFF.

The chain joins TRBV29-1 to TRBJ2-7; the D is unclear. The germline V gene has CDR1 SQVTM and CDR2 ANQGSEA. The CDR3 is 11 amino acids. V lost 4 bases, J lost 3 bases, and 7 bases lay in between. This chain's CDR3 is CSVVDIYEQYF. The CDR3 DNA reads as TGCAGCGTTGTCGACATCTACGAGCAGTACTTC.